This T cell receptor beta chain appears in the sequencing data of a study of blood T cell repertoires in COVID-19. As for the study in general: The analysed material was cDNA or gDNA that came from T cells, B-cell-depleted T cells, or PBMCs.

Original processing methods: It was from reference gene primer amplification that nucleated cell counts were estimated. Using immunoSEQ multiplex PCR, the repertoire was profiled, and TCRdb retains in-frame clones only, with some absent. D and trimming were read from the DNA, whereas the V and J calls and clone size are those reported in that table. The sample yields 210,000 or so clones, about 83% seen once. The receptor comes from a woman aged 45-60 years with active or convalescent COVID-19. The sequencing input was peripheral blood.

CDR3 residues: CASRLAGGPDTQYF. The CDR3 DNA reads TGTGCCAGCCGTCTGGCGGGAGGACCAGATACGCAGTATTTT. The rearrangement uses TRBV2 and TRBJ2-3, with 8 nucleotides matching TRBD2. Germline V lookup: CDR1 SNHLY, CDR2 FYNNEI. The CDR3 runs to 14 residues. With V trimmed by 8 bases and J by 4 bases, 8 bases remained unmatched.